The 7 T cell receptor beta chains listed next were all sequenced from one sample in a study of CD8+ T cells in alopecia areata (dated by TCRdb to 2016 to 2018). Libraries were prepared through the immunoSEQ multiplex PCR assay. RNA was extracted from all samples and reverse transcribed into cDNA as template for TCR sequencing. Drawn from immuneACCESS, this table holds only the in-frame rearrangements with V and J called that TCRdb kept. Clones are partly lost; checked studies trace under half to an unresolved V gene and leave the rest unexplained. The sample includes about 190,000 clones, with 59% observed a single time. The top ten hold roughly 14% of the sample. The label giving this sample's time point can be read as: baseline before oral tofacitinib. Sample: CD4+ T cells sorted from blood, taken at week 0. The receptor set was obtained from a human donor with alopecia areata.

The chain links TRBV29-1 to TRBJ2-3; D unresolved. Germline V gene lookup returns CDR1 SQVTM and CDR2 ANQGSEA. V was shortened by 2 bases and J by 0 bases, with 12 bases between the two germline ends. The CDR3 covers 15 residues. The CDR3 DNA sequence: TGCAGCGTTGAAACTTTTGGCAGGAGCACAGATACGCAGTATTTT. The encoded protein is CSVETFGRSTDTQYF.

This clone was seen a handful of times. The CDR3 spells CASSLDLAGELFF. Written as DNA, the CDR3 is TGTGCCAGCAGCTTAGATCTGGCCGGGGAGCTGTTTTTT. The gene calls are TRBV7-3 and TRBJ2-2; unclear D gene. Germline loops: CDR1 SGHTA, CDR2 FQGTGA. Trimming took off 2 bases at V and 6 bases at J, with 7 bases between the two ends. The CDR3 loop spans 13 amino acids.

The genes are TRBV2 and TRBJ1-5; 8 nucleotides line up with TRBD1. J was trimmed by 6 bases and V by 3 bases; bases with no gene match: 7. This CDR3 region has 15 residues. Germline V CDR1 and CDR2: SNHLY, FYNNEI. The CDR3 region has the DNA TGTGCCAGCAGTGAGGGACAGGCTAGGGGTCAGCCCCAGCATTTT. It specifies CASSEGQARGQPQHF. Drawing the rest from reference TRBV2 and TRBJ1-5, the complete variable domain is EPEVTQTPSHQVTQMGQEVILRCVPISNHLYFYWYRQILGQKVEFLVSFYNNEISEKSEIFDDQFSVERPDGSNFTLKIRSTKLEDSAMYFCASSEGQARGQPQHFGDGTRLSIL.

This chain connects TRBV6-1 to TRBJ2-7, with D uncertain. The germline V gene encodes CDR1 MNHNS and CDR2 SASEGT. This CDR3 is 12 amino acids long. Trimming left V 6 bases short and J 3 bases short, with 9 bases between. CDR3 amino acids: CASSQDRYEQYF. For the CDR3, the DNA is TGTGCCAGCAGCCAGGACCGCTACGAGCAGTACTTC.

This chain connects TRBV5-1 to TRBJ2-3, with TRBD1 identical over 9 bases. With 0 bases clipped from V and 6 bases from J, the junction kept 5 bases outside the gene matches. This CDR3 has 15 residues. Germline V lookup: CDR1 SGHRS, CDR2 YFSETQ. CDR3 region: CASSLVGQGYDTQYF. CDR3 nucleotides: TGCGCCAGCAGCTTGGTGGGACAGGGATACGATACGCAGTATTTT.

The V call is TRBV30, the J call TRBJ2-2; D gene ambiguous. The CDR3 contains 19 residues. CDR1 and CDR2 from the germline V gene are GTSNPN and SVGIG (reference sequence). V dropped 0 bases and J dropped 0 bases, with 20 bases sitting between them. CDR3 region: CAWSVGSYRAITNTGELFF. The CDR3 DNA follows: TGTGCCTGGAGTGTCGGCAGTTATAGAGCCATTACGAACACCGGGGAGCTGTTTTTT.

V usage is TRBV2 and J usage is TRBJ2-5, with D perhaps being TRBD1 or TRBD2 (5 bases each). CDR3 length equals 9 residues. CDR1 is SNHLY, CDR2 FYNNEI, per germline. The V gene lost 8 bases and the J gene lost 7 bases, with 5 bases spanning the gap. The CDR3 DNA sequence: TGTGCCAGCGGGGGGACCCAGTACTTC. Its translation is CASGGTQYF.